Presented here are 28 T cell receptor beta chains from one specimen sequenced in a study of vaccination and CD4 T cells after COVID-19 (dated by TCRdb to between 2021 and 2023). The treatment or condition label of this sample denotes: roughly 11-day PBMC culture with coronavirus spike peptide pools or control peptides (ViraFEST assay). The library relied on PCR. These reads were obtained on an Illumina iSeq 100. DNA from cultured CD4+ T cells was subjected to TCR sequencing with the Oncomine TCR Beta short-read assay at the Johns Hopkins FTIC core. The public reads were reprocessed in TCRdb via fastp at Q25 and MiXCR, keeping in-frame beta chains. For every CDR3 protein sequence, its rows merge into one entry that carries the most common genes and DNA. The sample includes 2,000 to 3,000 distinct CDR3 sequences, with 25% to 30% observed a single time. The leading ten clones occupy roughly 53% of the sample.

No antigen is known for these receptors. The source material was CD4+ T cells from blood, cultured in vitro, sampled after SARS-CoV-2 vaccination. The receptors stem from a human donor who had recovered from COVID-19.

CDR3 loop: CSARENSGGSYNEQFF. The CDR3 DNA reads as TGCAGTGCTAGGGAGAATAGCGGGGGATCGTACAATGAGCAGTTCTTC. The V gene is TRBV20-1, the J gene TRBJ2-1; 9 nucleotides line up with TRBD2. Germline CDR1 reads DFQATT; CDR2 reads SNEGSKA (reference sequence). CDR3 length: 16 residues. Trimming took 3 bases from V and 4 from J; bases not matched to a gene: 10.

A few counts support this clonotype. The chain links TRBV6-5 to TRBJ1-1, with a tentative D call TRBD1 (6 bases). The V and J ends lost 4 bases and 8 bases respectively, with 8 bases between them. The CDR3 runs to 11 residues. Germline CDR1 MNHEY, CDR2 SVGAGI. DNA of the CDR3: TGTGCCAGCAGTTGGACAGCCGAAGCTTTCTTT. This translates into CASSWTAEAFF.

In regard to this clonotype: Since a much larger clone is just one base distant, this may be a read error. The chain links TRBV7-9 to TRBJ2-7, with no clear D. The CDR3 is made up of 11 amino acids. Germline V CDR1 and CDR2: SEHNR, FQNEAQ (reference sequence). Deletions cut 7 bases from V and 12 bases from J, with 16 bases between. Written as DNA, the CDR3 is TGTGCCAGCAACTCAACCAGGAACGTGTACTTC. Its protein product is CASNSTRNVYF.

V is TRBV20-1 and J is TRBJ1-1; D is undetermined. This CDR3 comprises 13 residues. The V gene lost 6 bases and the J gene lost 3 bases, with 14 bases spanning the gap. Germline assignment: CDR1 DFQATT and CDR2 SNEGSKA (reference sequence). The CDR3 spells CSARRSRDTEAFF. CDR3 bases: TGCAGTGCCAGAAGGTCCCGGGACACTGAAGCTTTCTTT.

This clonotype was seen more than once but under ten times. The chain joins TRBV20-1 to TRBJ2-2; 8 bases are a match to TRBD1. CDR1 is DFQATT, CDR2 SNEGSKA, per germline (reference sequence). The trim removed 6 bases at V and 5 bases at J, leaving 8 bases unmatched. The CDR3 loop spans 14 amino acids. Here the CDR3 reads CSAGRTGWTGELFF. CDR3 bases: TGCAGTGCGGGCCGGACAGGGTGGACCGGGGAGCTGTTTTTT.

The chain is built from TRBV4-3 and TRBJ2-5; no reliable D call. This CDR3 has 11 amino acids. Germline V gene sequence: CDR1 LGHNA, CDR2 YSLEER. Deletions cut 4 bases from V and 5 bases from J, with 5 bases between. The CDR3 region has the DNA TGCGCCAGCAGCCTCTCCGAGACCCAGTACTTC. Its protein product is CASSLSETQYF.

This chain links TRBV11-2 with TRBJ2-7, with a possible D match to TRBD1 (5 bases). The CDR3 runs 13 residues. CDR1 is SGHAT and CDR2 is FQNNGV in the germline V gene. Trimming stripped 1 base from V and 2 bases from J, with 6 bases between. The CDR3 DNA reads TGTGCCAGCAGCTTAGGCAGGGCCTACGAGCAGTACTTC. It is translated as CASSLGRAYEQYF.

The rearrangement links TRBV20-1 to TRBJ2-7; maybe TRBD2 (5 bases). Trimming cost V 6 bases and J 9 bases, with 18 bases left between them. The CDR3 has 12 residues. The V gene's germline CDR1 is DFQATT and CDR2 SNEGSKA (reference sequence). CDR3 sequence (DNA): TGCAGTGCCACGGACTGGGAATCCTGGCAGTACTTC. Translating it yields CSATDWESWQYF.

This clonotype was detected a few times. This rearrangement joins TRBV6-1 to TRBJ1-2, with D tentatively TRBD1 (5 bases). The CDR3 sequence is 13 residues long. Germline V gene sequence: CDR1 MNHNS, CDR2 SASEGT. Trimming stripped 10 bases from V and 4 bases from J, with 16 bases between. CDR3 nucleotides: TGTGCCACCCTGACGCAGGGTCTCTATGGCTACACCTTC. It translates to CATLTQGLYGYTF.

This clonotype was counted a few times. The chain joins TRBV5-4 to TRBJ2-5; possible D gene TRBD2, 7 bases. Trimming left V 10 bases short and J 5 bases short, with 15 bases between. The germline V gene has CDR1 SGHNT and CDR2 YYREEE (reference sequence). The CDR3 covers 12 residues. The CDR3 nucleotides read TGTGCCGAGGGGGGGAGGAGGGAGACCCAGTACTTC. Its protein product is CAEGGRRETQYF.

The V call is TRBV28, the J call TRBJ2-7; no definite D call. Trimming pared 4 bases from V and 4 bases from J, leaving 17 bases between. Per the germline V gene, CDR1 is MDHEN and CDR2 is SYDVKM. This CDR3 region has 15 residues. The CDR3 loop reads CASSSLFWGSYEQYF. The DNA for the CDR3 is TGTGCCAGCAGTTCCCTTTTTTGGGGTTCATACGAGCAGTACTTC. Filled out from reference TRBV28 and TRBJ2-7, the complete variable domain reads DVKVTQSSRYLVKRTGEKVFLECVQDMDHENMFWYRQDPGLGLRLIYFSYDVKMKEKGDIPEGYSVSREKKERFSLILESASTNQTSMYLCASSSLFWGSYEQYFGPGTRLTVT.

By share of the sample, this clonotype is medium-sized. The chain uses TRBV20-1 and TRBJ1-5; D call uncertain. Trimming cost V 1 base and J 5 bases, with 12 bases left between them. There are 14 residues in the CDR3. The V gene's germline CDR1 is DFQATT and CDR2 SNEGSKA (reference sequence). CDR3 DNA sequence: TGCAGTGCTAGAGGGCCTTTACGGGATCAGCCCCAGCATTTT. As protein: CSARGPLRDQPQHF.

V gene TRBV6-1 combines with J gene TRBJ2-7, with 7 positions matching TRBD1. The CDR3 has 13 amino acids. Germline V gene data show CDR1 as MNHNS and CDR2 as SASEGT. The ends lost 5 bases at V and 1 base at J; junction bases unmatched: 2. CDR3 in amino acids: CASSPGGSYEQYF. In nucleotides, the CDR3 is TGTGCCAGCAGTCCAGGGGGATCCTACGAGCAGTACTTC.

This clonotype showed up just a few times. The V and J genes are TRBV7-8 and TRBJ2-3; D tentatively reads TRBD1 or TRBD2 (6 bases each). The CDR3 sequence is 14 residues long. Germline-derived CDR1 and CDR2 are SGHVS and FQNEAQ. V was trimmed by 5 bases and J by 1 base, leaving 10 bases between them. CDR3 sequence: CASSLRGGTDTQYF. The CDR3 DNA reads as TGTGCCAGCAGCCTTAGGGGGGGCACAGATACGCAGTATTTT.

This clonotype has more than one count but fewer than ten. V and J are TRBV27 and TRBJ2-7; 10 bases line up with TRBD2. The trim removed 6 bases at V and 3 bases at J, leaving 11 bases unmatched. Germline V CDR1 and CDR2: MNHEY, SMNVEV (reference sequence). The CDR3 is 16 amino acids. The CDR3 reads CASSVRLAGDHYEQYF. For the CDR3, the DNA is TGTGCCAGCAGCGTACGGCTAGCGGGGGATCACTACGAGCAGTACTTC.

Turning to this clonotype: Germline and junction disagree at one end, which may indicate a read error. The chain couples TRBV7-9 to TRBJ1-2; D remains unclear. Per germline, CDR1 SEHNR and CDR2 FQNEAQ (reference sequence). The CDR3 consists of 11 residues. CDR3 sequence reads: CASSLFGDFDF. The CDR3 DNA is TGTGCCAGCAGCTTATTCGGGGATTTCGACTTC.

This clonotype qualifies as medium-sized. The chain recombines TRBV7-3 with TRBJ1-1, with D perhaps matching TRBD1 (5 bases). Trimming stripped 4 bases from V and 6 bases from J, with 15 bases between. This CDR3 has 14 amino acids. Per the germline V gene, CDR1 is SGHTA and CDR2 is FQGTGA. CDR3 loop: CASSSEWGTAEAFF. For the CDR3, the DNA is TGTGCCAGCAGCTCAGAATGGGGGACCGCTGAAGCTTTCTTT. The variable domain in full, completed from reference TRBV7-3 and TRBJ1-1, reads GAGVSQTPSNKVTEKGKYVELRCDPISGHTALYWYRQSLGQGPEFLIYFQGTGAADDSGLPNDRFFAVRPEGSVSTLKIQRTERGDSAVYLCASSSEWGTAEAFFGQGTRLTVV.

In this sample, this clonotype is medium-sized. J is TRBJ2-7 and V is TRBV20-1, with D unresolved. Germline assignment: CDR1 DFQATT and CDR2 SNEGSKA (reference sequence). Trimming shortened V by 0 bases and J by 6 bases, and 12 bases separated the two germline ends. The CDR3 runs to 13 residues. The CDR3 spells CSARDQSWGEQYF. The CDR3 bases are TGCAGTGCTAGAGACCAGTCCTGGGGCGAGCAGTACTTC.

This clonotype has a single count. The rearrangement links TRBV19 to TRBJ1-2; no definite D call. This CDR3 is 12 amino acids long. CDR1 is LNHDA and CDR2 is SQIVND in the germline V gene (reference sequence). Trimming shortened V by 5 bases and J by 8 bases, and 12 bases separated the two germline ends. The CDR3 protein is CASSFTSWGYTF. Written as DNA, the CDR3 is TGTGCCAGTAGTTTTACATCATGGGGCTACACCTTC.

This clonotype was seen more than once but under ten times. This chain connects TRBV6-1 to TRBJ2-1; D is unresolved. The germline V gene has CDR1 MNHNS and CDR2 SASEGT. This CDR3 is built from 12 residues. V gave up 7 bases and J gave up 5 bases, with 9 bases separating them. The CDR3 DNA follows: TGTGCCAGCAATGGCTACCACAATGAGCAGTTCTTC. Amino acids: CASNGYHNEQFF.

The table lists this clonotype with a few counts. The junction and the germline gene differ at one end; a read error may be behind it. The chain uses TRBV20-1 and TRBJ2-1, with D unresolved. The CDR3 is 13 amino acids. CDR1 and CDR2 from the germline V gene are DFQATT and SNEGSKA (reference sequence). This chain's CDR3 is CSAVVGLAPAVLF. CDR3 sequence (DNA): TGCAGTGCAGTCGTTGGCCTCGCGCCGGCGGTGCTCTTC.

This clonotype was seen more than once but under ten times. DNA of the CDR3: TGCAGTGCTCTGGGACAGGGGGGTTCACCCCTCCACTTT. This codes for CSALGQGGSPLHF. The rearrangement joins TRBV20-1 to TRBJ1-6; TRBD1 matches 11 bases. The junction had 3 bases not matched to a gene; V was cut back by 5 bases and J by 9 bases. This CDR3 is 13 amino acids long. Germline assignment: CDR1 DFQATT and CDR2 SNEGSKA (reference sequence).

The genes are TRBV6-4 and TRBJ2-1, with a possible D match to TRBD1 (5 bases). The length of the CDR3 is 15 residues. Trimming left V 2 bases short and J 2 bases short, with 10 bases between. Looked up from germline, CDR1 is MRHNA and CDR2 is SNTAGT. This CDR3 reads CASSDAGMPYNEQFF. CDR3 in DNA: TGTGCCAGCAGTGACGCAGGGATGCCCTACAATGAGCAGTTCTTC.

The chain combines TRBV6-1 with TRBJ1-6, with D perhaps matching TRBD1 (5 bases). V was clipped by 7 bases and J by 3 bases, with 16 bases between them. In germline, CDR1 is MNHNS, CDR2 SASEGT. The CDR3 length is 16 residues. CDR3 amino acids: CASTADISGYNSPLHF. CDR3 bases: TGTGCCAGCACCGCGGACATATCGGGCTATAATTCACCCCTCCACTTT.

In DNA form, the CDR3 reads TGTGCCAGTAGTATCTCACAGGGGGGCGGCTACACCTTC. Its translation: CASSISQGGGYTF. This chain links TRBV19 with TRBJ1-2; 8 bases match TRBD1. V lost 3 bases, J lost 8 bases, and 5 bases stayed unmatched. Germline CDR1 LNHDA, CDR2 SQIVND (reference sequence). This CDR3 comprises 13 residues. The whole variable domain, remainder taken from reference TRBV19 and TRBJ1-2, is DGGITQSPKYLFRKEGQNVTLSCEQNLNHDAMYWYRQDPGQGLRLIYYSQIVNDFQKGDIAEGYSVSREKKESFPLTVTSAQKNPTAFYLCASSISQGGGYTFGSGTRLTVV.

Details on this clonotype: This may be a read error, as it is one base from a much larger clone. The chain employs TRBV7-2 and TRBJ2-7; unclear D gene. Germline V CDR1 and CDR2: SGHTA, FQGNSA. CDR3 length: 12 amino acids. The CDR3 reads CVSREGSYEQYF. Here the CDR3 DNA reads TGTGTCAGCAGAGAAGGGTCCTACGAGCAGTACTTC.

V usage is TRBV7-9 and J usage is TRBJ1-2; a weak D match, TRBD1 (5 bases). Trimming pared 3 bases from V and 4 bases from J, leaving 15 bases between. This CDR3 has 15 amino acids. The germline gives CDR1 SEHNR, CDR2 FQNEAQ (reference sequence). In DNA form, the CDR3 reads TGTGCCAGCAGCTTTCGGGACCGAGGCTTCTATGGCTACACCTTC. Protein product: CASSFRDRGFYGYTF.

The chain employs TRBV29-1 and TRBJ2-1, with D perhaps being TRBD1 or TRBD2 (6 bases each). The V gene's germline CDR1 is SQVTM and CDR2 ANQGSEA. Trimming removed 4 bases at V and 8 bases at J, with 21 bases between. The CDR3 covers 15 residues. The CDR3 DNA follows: TGCAGCGTTGTTGCCGGGGGCCTTCGCCGGGATGAGCAGTTCTTC. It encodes CSVVAGGLRRDEQFF.